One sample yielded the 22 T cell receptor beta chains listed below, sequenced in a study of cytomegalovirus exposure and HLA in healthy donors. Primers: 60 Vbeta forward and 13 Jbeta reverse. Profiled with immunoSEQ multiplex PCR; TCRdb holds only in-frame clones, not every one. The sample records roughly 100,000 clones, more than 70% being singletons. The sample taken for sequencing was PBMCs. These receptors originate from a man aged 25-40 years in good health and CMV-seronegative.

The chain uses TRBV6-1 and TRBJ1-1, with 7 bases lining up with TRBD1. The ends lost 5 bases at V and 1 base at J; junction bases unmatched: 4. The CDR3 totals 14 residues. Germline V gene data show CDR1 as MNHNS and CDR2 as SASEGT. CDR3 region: CASSLGQSNTEAFF. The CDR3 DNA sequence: TGTGCCAGCAGTTTGGGACAGTCGAACACTGAAGCTTTCTTT.

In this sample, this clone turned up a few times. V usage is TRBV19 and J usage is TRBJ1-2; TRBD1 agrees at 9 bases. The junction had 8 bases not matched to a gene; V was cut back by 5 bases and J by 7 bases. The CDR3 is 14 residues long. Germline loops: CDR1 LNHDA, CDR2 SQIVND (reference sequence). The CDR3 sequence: CASSLNRGQLGYTF. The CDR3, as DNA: TGTGCCAGTAGTCTTAACAGGGGGCAACTTGGCTACACCTTC.

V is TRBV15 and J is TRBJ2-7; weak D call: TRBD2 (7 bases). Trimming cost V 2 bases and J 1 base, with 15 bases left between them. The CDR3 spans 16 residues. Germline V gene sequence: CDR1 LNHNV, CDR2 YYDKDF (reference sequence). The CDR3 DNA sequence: TGTGCCACCAGCAGATTCCGGACAGCGGGATCCTACGAGCAGTACTTC. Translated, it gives CATSRFRTAGSYEQYF.

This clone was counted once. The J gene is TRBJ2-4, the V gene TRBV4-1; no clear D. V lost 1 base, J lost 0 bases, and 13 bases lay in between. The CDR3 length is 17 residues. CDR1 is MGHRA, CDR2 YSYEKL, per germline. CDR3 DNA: TGCGCCAGCAGCCAAGGATCAGGAACTTTAGCCAAAAACATTCAGTACTTC. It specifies CASSQGSGTLAKNIQYF.

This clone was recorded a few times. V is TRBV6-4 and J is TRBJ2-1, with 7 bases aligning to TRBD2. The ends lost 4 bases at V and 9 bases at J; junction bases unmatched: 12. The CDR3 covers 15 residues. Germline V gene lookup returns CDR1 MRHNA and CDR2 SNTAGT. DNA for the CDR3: TGTGCCAGCAGTGGCGGACTAGATTCTGTTGGTGAGCAGTTCTTC. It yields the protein CASSGGLDSVGEQFF.

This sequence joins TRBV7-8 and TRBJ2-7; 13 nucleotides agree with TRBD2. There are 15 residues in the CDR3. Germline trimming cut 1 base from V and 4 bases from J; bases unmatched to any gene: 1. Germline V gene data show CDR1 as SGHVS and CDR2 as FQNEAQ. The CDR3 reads CASSLVLAGGYEQYF. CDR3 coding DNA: TGTGCCAGCAGCTTAGTACTAGCGGGAGGGTACGAGCAGTACTTC.

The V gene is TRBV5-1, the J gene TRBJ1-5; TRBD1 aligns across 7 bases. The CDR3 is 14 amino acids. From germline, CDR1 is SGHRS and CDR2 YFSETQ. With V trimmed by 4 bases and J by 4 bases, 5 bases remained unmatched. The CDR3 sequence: CASSPGQRNQPQHF. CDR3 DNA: TGCGCCAGCAGCCCGGGACAGCGGAATCAGCCCCAGCATTTT.

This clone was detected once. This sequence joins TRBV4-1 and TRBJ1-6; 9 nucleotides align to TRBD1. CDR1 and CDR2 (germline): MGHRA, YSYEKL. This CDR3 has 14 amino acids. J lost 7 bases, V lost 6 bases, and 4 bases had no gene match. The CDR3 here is CASSRDRANSPLHF. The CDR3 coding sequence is TGCGCCAGCAGTCGGGACAGGGCGAATTCACCCCTCCACTTT.

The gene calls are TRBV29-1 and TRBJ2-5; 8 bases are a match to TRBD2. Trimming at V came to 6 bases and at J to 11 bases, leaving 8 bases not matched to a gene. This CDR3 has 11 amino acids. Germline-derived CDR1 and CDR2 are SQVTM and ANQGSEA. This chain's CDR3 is CSVPGGAIQYF. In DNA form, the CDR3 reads TGCAGCGTGCCCGGGGGGGCCATACAGTACTTC.

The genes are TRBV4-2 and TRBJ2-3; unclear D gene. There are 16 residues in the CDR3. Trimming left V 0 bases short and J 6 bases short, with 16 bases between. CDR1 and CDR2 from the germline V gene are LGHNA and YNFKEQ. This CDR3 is CASSQEFSQPQDTQYF. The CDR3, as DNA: TGTGCCAGCAGCCAAGAATTTTCACAGCCACAGGATACGCAGTATTTT.

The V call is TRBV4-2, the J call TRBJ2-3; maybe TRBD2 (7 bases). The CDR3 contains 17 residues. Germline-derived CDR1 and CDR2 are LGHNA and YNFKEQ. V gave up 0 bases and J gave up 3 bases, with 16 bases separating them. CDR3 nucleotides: TGTGCCAGCAGCCAAGATGAGGGGGGGGGCGGGACAGATACGCAGTATTTT. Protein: CASSQDEGGGGTDTQYF.

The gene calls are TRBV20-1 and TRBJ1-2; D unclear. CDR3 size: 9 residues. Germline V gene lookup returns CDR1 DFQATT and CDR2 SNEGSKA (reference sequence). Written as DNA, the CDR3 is TGCACTAACCTCGGTGGCTACACCTTC. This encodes CTNLGGYTF.

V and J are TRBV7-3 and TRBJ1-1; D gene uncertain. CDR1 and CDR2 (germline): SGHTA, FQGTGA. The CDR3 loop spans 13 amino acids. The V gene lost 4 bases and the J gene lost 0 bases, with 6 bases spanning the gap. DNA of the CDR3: TGTGCCAGCAGCTCAGAGGTGAACACTGAAGCTTTCTTT. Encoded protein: CASSSEVNTEAFF.

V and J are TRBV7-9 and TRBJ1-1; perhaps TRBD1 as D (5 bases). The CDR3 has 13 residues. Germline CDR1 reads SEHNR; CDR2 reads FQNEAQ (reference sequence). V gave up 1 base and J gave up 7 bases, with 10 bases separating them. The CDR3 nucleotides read TGTGCCAGCAGCTTAGAACAGGAGCTTGAAGCTTTCTTT. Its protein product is CASSLEQELEAFF.

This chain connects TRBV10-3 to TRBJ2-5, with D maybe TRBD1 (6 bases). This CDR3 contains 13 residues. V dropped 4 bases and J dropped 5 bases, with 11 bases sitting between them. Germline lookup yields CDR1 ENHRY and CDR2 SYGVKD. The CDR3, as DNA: TGTGCCATCAGTGTACAGGGACGGGAGACCCAGTACTTC. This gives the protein CAISVQGRETQYF.

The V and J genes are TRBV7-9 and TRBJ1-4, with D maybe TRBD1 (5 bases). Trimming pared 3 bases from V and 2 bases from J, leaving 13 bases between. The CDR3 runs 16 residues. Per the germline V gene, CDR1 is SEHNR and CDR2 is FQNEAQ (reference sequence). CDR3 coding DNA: TGTGCCAGCAGCTTCGGGGAGGGGATCACTAATGAAAAACTGTTTTTT. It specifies CASSFGEGITNEKLFF.

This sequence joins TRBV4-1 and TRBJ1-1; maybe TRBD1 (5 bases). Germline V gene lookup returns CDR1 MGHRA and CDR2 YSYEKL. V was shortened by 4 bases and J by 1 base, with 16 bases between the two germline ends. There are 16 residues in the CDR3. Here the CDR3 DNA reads TGCGCCAGCAGCCCCGGTCAGGAAACAGGGAACACTGAAGCTTTCTTT. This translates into CASSPGQETGNTEAFF.

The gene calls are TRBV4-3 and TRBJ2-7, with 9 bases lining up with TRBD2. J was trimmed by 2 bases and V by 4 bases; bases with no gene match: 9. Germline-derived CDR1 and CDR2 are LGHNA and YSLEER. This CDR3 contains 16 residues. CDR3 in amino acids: CASSPYMAGGAYEQYF. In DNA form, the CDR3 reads TGCGCCAGCAGCCCCTATATGGCGGGGGGGGCCTACGAGCAGTACTTC.

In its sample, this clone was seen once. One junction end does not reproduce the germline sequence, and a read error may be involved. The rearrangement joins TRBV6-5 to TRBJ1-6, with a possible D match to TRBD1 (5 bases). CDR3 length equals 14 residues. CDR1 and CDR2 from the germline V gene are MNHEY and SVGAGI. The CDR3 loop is CASSRDSYSSPLHF. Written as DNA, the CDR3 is TGTGCCAGCAGTAGGGACTCCTATAGTTCACCCCTCCACTTT.

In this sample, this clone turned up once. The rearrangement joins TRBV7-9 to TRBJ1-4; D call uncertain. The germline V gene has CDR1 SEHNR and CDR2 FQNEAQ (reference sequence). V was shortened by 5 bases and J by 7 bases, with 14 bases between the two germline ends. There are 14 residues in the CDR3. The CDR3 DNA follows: TGTGCCAGCAGCCACCCCCCGAGCGGTGAAAAACTGTTTTTT. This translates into CASSHPPSGEKLFF.

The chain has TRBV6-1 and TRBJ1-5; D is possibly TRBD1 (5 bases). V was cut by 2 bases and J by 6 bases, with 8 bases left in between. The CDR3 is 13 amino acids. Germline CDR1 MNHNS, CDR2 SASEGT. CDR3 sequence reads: CASSERGGQPQHF. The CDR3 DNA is TGTGCCAGCAGTGAAAGGGGCGGTCAGCCCCAGCATTTT.

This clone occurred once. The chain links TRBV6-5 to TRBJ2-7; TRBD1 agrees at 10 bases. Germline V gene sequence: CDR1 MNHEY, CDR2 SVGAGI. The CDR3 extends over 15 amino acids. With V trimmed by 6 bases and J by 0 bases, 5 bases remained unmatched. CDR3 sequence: CASSSGQGNSYEQYF. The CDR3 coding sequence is TGTGCCAGCAGCTCGGGACAGGGGAACTCCTACGAGCAGTACTTC.